The rows below give T cell receptor beta chains drawn from one sample of a study of identical twins. A single record per CDR3 protein comes from TCRdb applying MiXCR to the 5' RACE reads. The repertoire has under 450,000 distinct CDR3 sequences, about a fifth of them found once; the top ten carry 12%. Sequenced input: naive T cells sorted from blood. The receptors were sampled from a man aged 50-59 years in good health. The CDR3 runs from the conserved cysteine through the conserved F or W. The D gene is left open where the match is weak. Only part of the rows carry a size: once, few, many, or a class if the clone is expanded.

D gene	clone size	V gene	J gene	CDR3 length	CDR3 DNA	CDR3 protein
-	-	TRBV20-1	TRBJ2-5	14	TGCATTGCAATCCTCATAGGGTCCCAAGAGACCCAGTACTTC	CIAILIGSQETQYF
-	-	TRBV20-1	TRBJ2-2	13	TGCAGTGCTCTGGGCGACGGCACCGGGGAGCTGTTTTTT	CSALGDGTGELFF
TRBD1	few	TRBV7-9	TRBJ2-5	15	TGTGCCAGCAGCCGTGGACAGGGGCTTCAAGAGACCCAGTACTTC	CASSRGQGLQETQYF
TRBD2	-	TRBV12-3/TRBV12-4	TRBJ2-2	14	TGTGCCAGCAGTTTAGGGGGGGGTGAAGGGGAGCTGTTTTTT	CASSLGGGEGELFF
-	many	TRBV18	TRBJ1-2	16	TGTGCCAGCTCACCAAAGGGGGACACGAGAAACTATGGCTACACCTTC	CASSPKGDTRNYGYTF
-	many	TRBV5-1	TRBJ2-7	12	TGCGCCAGCAGCTTGGGCCAATACGAGCAGTACTTC	CASSLGQYEQYF
-	-	TRBV13	TRBJ1-1	14	TGTGCCAGCAGCTCGGGACGGCGGGTCGCTGAAGCTTTCTTT	CASSSGRRVAEAFF
TRBD2	-	TRBV20-1	TRBJ2-4	17	TGCAGTGCTTCCGGGACTAGCGGGGACCTAGCCAAAAACATTCAGTACTTC	CSASGTSGDLAKNIQYF
-	many	TRBV4-3	TRBJ1-5	14	TGCGCCAGCAGCCAGTCTTGGAGTAATCAGCCCCAGCATTTT	CASSQSWSNQPQHF
TRBD2	-	TRBV3-1	TRBJ2-3	18	TGTGCCAGCAGCCAACGACATACTAGCGGGGGGGCCGTAGATACGCAGTATTTT	CASSQRHTSGGAVDTQYF
-	many	TRBV3-1	TRBJ2-1	17	TGTGCCAGCAGCCCGATTGGCGGGACGGTTAACTACAATGAGCAGTTCTTC	CASSPIGGTVNYNEQFF
TRBD2	few	TRBV11-2	TRBJ2-1	18	TGTGCCAGCAGCTTAACAACTAGCGGAAGGAGCTCCTACAATGAGCAGTTCTTC	CASSLTTSGRSSYNEQFF
TRBD1	few	TRBV7-9	TRBJ2-2	15	TGTGCCAGCAGTGCGACAGGGGCAAACACCGGGGAGCTGTTTTTT	CASSATGANTGELFF
TRBD1	-	TRBV6-5	TRBJ2-7	14	TGTGCCAGCAGTTACGACAGGGCCGCCTACGAGCAGTACTTC	CASSYDRAAYEQYF
TRBD1	-	TRBV6-2/TRBV6-3	TRBJ2-7	14	TGTGCCAGCAGTCGCCGACAGGGAACCTACGAGCAGTACTTC	CASSRRQGTYEQYF
TRBD1	many	TRBV4-3	TRBJ1-2	14	TGCGCCAGCAGCCATACCGGGACAGGGGAAGGCTACACCTTC	CASSHTGTGEGYTF
-	many	TRBV20-1	TRBJ2-2	15	TGCAGTGCTAGAGAGGGACTCGACTTCACCGGGGAGCTGTTTTTT	CSAREGLDFTGELFF
-	few	TRBV20-1	TRBJ2-7	12	TGCAGTGCAACGGGGGAATTAAGCGAGCAGTACTTC	CSATGELSEQYF